These 21 T cell receptor beta chains share one sample of origin, sequenced in a study of tumor-infiltrating lymphocytes in primary liver carcinoma. Each 20-30 mg portion of unsorted bulk tissue served as the source for co-extraction of RNA and DNA. Starting from roughly 540 ng of total RNA, TCR beta cDNA was produced with a primer in the constant region. Employing slightly modified ARM-PCR, three nested multiplex PCR rounds were run, and these gave rise to the TCR beta libraries. The first two PCR rounds used TRBV1-TRBV30 forward primers with a C-beta reverse primer, roughly 10 cycles each. Each CDR3 protein is one row after TCRdb ran MiXCR on the multiplex PCR reads. This sample yields about 37,000 distinct CDR3 sequences, of which roughly 80% are seen a single time; 35% to 40% belongs to the top ten. Sample: tumor-adjacent normal liver tissue. The receptors shown here come from a man aged 40-50 years with primary liver carcinoma and hepatitis B virus infection.

The genes are TRBV6-2 or TRBV6-3 and TRBJ2-7; 8 bases line up with TRBD2. This CDR3 spans 14 amino acids. J lost 2 bases, V lost 10 bases, and 10 bases had no gene match. CDR1 and CDR2 from the germline V gene are MNHEY and SVGEGT. The CDR3 DNA reads as TGTGCCAACAAAGGGACTAGGGAAGCCTACGAGCAGTACTTC. It codes for CANKGTREAYEQYF.

By proportion, this clonotype is medium-sized. The V gene is TRBV6-2 or TRBV6-3, the J gene TRBJ1-1, with D hard to call. This CDR3 comprises 13 residues. V lost 0 bases to trimming and J lost 2 bases, with 4 bases between them. Germline V lookup: CDR1 MNHEY, CDR2 SVGEGT. DNA for the CDR3: TGTGCCAGCAGTTACTCCGACAACACTGAAGCTTTCTTT. As protein: CASSYSDNTEAFF.

With regard to this clonotype: The junction departs from the called germline gene at one end, perhaps through a read error. CDR3 DNA: TGTGCCAGTAGCTCTGGACAAGGCTCTGGAAACTCCATATATTTT. Translating gives CASSSGQGSGNSIYF. The chain joins TRBV7-8 to TRBJ1-3; D is possibly TRBD1 (5 bases). Germline CDR1 reads SGHVS; CDR2 reads FQNEAQ. CDR3 length equals 15 residues.

Of note for this clonotype: It is likely a read error, because the conserved phenylalanine at the end of the CDR3 is missing. The CDR3 region has the DNA TGTGCCAGCAGATTCAGGACAGTCTATCAGCCCCAGCATTCT. It translates to CASRFRTVYQPQHS. The chain has TRBV7-8 and TRBJ1-5, with D possibly TRBD1 on 6 matching bases. CDR3 size: 14 residues. Trimming removed 6 bases at V and 5 bases at J, with 14 bases between. CDR1 and CDR2 (germline): SGHVS, FQNEAQ.

In regard to this clonotype: Mismatch with germline at one junction end may stem from a read error. V usage is TRBV5-5 and J usage is TRBJ2-5; 8 positions match TRBD1. CDR3 length equals 17 residues. The germline V gene has CDR1 SGHKS and CDR2 YYEKEE (reference sequence). The CDR3 nucleotides read TGTGCCAGCAGCAAAATCCGGGACAGGTTGTACCAAGAGATCCAGAACTTC. This encodes CASSKIRDRLYQEIQNF.

The rearrangement links TRBV29-1 to TRBJ2-1, with D perhaps assigned TRBD1 or TRBD2 (5 bases each). Germline CDR1 and CDR2: SQVTM and ANQGSEA. Trimming shortened V by 7 bases and J by 0 bases, and 10 bases separated the two germline ends. There are 13 residues in the CDR3. CDR3 loop: CSGGSGSYNEQFF. In nucleotides, the CDR3 is TGCAGCGGGGGGAGCGGCTCCTACAATGAGCAGTTCTTC.

On this clonotype: At one of its ends the junction is not consistent with the germline gene, which may arise from a read error. The chain recombines TRBV6-6 with TRBJ1-5; D is unclear. Germline V gene lookup returns CDR1 MNHNY and CDR2 SVGAGI (reference sequence). This CDR3 comprises 15 residues. The CDR3 here is CVSSRSWRSNQPLHF. Here the CDR3 DNA reads TGTGTCAGCAGCCGTAGCTGGAGGAGCAATCAGCCCCTGCATTTT.

This clonotype turned up a few times. Possible read error: a much larger clone is one base away. This chain connects TRBV7-9 to TRBJ2-1, with TRBD2 identical over 9 bases. The CDR3 covers 17 residues. Looked up from germline, CDR1 is SEHNR and CDR2 is FQNEAQ (reference sequence). CDR3 in amino acids: CASSPLLGAGGYNEQLF. DNA for the CDR3: TGTGCCAGCAGCCCTCTTTTAGGAGCGGGAGGATACAATGAGCAGTTATTC.

The sample holds many counts of this clonotype. The genes are TRBV28 and TRBJ1-4; D may be TRBD1 (5 bases). This CDR3 spans 14 amino acids. Germline V gene sequence: CDR1 MDHEN, CDR2 SYDVKM. Trimming took off 4 bases at V and 0 bases at J, with 6 bases between the two ends. CDR3 sequence reads: CASSSGSTNEKLFF. As DNA, the CDR3 is TGTGCCAGCAGTTCAGGGTCAACTAATGAAAAACTGTTTTTT.

Remarks on this clonotype: The junction departs from the called germline gene at one end, perhaps through a read error. The genes are TRBV14 and TRBJ2-1; a weak D match, TRBD2 (5 bases). Germline CDR1 SGHDN, CDR2 FVKESK. The length of the CDR3 is 13 residues. The CDR3 loop is CPSSQERVSEQLF. The CDR3 DNA is TGTCCCAGCAGCCAGGAGAGGGTGAGTGAGCAGCTCTTC.

Comment on this clonotype: The junction departs from germline at one end; a sequencing error may be responsible. The chain recombines TRBV4-1 with TRBJ2-6, with a possible D match to TRBD1 (5 bases). Looked up from germline, CDR1 is MGHRA and CDR2 is YSYEKL. The CDR3 runs to 13 residues. Here the CDR3 DNA reads TGCGCCAGCAGCCATGTTGGGGCCAATGTCCTGACTTTC. It codes for CASSHVGANVLTF.

As concerns this clonotype: One junction end disagrees with the germline gene, perhaps due to a read error. The J gene is TRBJ1-6, the V gene TRBV28, with D hard to call. The CDR3 spans 15 residues. Germline CDR1 reads MDHEN; CDR2 reads SYDVKM. DNA for the CDR3: TGTGACAGCAGTCCGTGGACTGATTATAATTCACGCCTCCACTTT. Its protein is CDSSPWTDYNSRLHF.

Note on this clonotype: At one boundary the junction diverges from the germline segment, which might be a read error. This chain uses TRBV11-1 with TRBJ2-1; 8 bases fit TRBD2. This CDR3 is 20 amino acids long. Germline values: CDR1 SGHAT, CDR2 FQDESV (reference sequence). CDR3 loop: CARSIGKTSEASRFGNEQFF. In DNA, the CDR3 is TGCGCCAGGAGCATAGGAAAGACTAGCGAGGCCTCACGGTTCGGCAATGAGCAGTTCTTC.

The sample holds one count of this clonotype. Sequence at one end of the junction differs from germline and may be a read error. The V and J genes are TRBV4-3 and TRBJ1-5, with a weak D call TRBD1 (5 bases). Germline assignment: CDR1 LGHNA and CDR2 YSLEER. CDR3 length: 13 residues. CDR3 nucleotides: TGCGCCAGAAGCCAGTTCAGGGAGCAGCCCCAACATTTT. Protein product: CARSQFREQPQHF.

CDR3: CSAREGAGDQPQHF. Here the CDR3 DNA reads TGCAGTGCTAGAGAGGGGGCTGGGGATCAGCCCCAGCATTTT. The rearrangement links TRBV20-1 to TRBJ1-5, with D possibly being TRBD1 (6 bases). The CDR3 has 14 amino acids. Trimming cost V 0 bases and J 5 bases, with 11 bases left between them. Germline values: CDR1 DFQATT, CDR2 SNEGSKA (reference sequence).

This clonotype appeared a single time. No conserved phenylalanine or tryptophan is present at the end of the CDR3, so a read error is the likely explanation. The chain is built from TRBV7-9 and TRBJ2-1; 13 positions match TRBD2. This CDR3 spans 16 amino acids. Trimming removed 7 bases from V and 7 bases from J; junction bases left unmatched: 10. CDR1 SEHNR and CDR2 FQNEAQ come from the germline V gene (reference sequence). CDR3 bases: TGTGCCAGCACCCCGACTAGCGGGAGGTTAAAGAATGAGCAGTTCCTC. It specifies CASTPTSGRLKNEQFL.

The count of this clonotype is one. V is TRBV12-3 or TRBV12-4 and J is TRBJ2-1; TRBD2 agrees at 9 bases. The CDR3 is made up of 16 amino acids. After removal of 0 bases from V and 14 bases from J, the junction contained 14 bases not matched to a gene. The CDR3 region is CASSLASGRIYNGEFF. CDR3 bases: TGTGCCAGCAGTTTAGCTAGCGGGAGAATTTACAATGGGGAGTTCTTC.

This clonotype was counted a single time. Without the conserved terminal phenylalanine or tryptophan, this CDR3 likely stems from a read error. V usage is TRBV28 and J usage is TRBJ2-7; D call uncertain. Between the trimmed V and J ends, which lost 3 bases and 8 bases, there was a span of 11 bases. Germline V gene lookup returns CDR1 MDHEN and CDR2 SYDVKM. The CDR3 sequence is 12 residues long. CDR3 loop: CASSFRRYKQYL. The CDR3 DNA reads as TGTGCCAGCAGTTTCAGGCGGTACAAGCAGTACCTC.

As concerns this clonotype: No conserved phenylalanine or tryptophan is present at the end of the CDR3, so a read error is the likely explanation. This sequence joins TRBV12-3 or TRBV12-4 and TRBJ2-7, with 8 positions matching TRBD2. Germline trimming cut 5 bases from V and 5 bases from J; bases unmatched to any gene: 8. This CDR3 is built from 14 residues. The DNA of the CDR3 is TGTGCCAGCAGTCCAGCGGGAGTAATGAACGAGCAGTACCTC. It specifies CASSPAGVMNEQYL.

Points on this clonotype: Its ends do not fully match the called genes, so a read error is possible. This chain uses TRBV5-1 with TRBJ2-7, with 11 bases that match TRBD2. This CDR3 comprises 14 residues. The germline V gene has CDR1 SGHRS and CDR2 YFSETQ. CDR3 sequence (DNA): TGCGCCGGCAGGGCCGGGACTAGCGGTTACGGGCAGTACTTC. It specifies CAGRAGTSGYGQYF.

About this clonotype: One junction end does not reproduce the germline sequence, and a read error may be involved. The chain links TRBV4-1 to TRBJ2-1, with D perhaps TRBD2 (6 bases). CDR1 and CDR2 (germline): MGHRA, YSYEKL. This CDR3 has 12 amino acids. In nucleotides, the CDR3 is TGCGCCAGCGGCCGCGGGGCCAATGAGCACATCTTC. It codes for CASGRGANEHIF.